The present entry profiles one T cell receptor (beta chain) with its context. Its antigen is currently unknown. V trimming: 3 bases; J trimming: 3 bases; junction bases outside the gene matches: 12. The CDR3 sequence is 17 residues long. Germline loops: CDR1 KGHSH, CDR2 LQKENI. This sample was taken from a study of cytomegalovirus exposure and HLA in healthy donors. Whole-study findings and limits: There were about 160 TCR beta chains listed as cytomegalovirus-associated.

Assay used: immunoSEQ multiplex PCR; TCRdb lists only in-frame clones, some missing. The profile covers 150,000 or so clones, with about 86% appearing a single time and over 2% taken by the ten largest. Sequencing was performed on PBMCs. The source is a human donor in good health. The genes are TRBV18 and TRBJ2-7; 9 bases map to TRBD1. The CDR3 coding sequence is TGTGCCAGCTCACCCGGTCCCGGGACAGGGAACTTCTACGAGCAGTACTTC. Translating it yields CASSPGPGTGNFYEQYF.